This entry features one TCR beta chain sequence. Antigen specificity is unknown. The data originate from a study of cytomegalovirus exposure and HLA in healthy donors. Overall study results and limits: Later genetic work tied a missense DCLRE1C variant to beta-chain V and J trimming. Common viral pathogens seemed, in a later analysis, to connect with several of the most significant clusters.

Germline loops: CDR1 SNHLY, CDR2 FYNNEI. The ends lost 6 bases at V and 8 bases at J; junction bases unmatched: 7. The CDR3 runs 15 residues. It was with 60 Vbeta and 13 Jbeta primers that the PCR ran. Here immunoSEQ multiplex PCR was the method, and the copy in TCRdb shows in-frame clones only, minus some. The repertoire holds approximately 190,000 clones, 81% seen once, with approximately 3.8% in the top ten. The sample taken for sequencing was PBMCs. The sequence derives from a man between 50 and 59 years old in good health and CMV-seronegative. The J gene is TRBJ2-1, the V gene TRBV2, with 13 bases lining up with TRBD2. The CDR3 coding sequence is TGTGCCAGCAGGAAACTAGCGGGGGGGAGGGATGAGCAGTTCTTC. The encoded protein is CASRKLAGGRDEQFF.